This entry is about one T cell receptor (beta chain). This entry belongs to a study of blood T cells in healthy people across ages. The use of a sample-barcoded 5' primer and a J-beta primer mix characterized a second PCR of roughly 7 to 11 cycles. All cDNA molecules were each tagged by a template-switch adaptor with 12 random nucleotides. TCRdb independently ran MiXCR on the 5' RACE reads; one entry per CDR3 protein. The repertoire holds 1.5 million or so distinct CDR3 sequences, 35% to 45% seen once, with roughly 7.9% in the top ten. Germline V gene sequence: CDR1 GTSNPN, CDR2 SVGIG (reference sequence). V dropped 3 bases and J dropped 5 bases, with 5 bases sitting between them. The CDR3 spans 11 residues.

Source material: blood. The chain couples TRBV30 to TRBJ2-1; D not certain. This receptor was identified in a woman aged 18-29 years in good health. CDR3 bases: TGTGCCTGGAGGGGAAACAATGAGCAGTTCTTC. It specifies CAWRGNNEQFF.